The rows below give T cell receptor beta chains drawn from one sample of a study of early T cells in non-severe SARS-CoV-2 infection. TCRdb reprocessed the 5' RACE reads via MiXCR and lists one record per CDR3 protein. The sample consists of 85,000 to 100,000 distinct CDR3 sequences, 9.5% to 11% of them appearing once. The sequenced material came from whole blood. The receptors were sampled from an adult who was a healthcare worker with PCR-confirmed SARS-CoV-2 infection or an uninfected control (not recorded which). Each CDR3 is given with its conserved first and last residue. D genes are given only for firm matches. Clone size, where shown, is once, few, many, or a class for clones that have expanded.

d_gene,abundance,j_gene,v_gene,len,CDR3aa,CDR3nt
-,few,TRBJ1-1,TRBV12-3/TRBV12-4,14,CASSWGVGDTEAFF,TGTGCCAGCAGTTGGGGGGTAGGTGACACTGAAGCTTTCTTT
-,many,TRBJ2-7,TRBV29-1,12,CSVGWTPYEQYF,TGCAGCGTTGGCTGGACACCCTACGAGCAGTACTTC
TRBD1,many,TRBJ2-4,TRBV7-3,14,CASSLLPTGGYLHF,TGTGCCAGCAGCTTACTCCCGACAGGGGGGTACCTTCACTTC
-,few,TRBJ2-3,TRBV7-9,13,CASSLDGTDTQYF,TGTGCCAGCAGCTTAGACGGCACAGATACGCAGTATTTT
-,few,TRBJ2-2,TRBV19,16,CASRLGLSANTGELFF,TGTGCCAGCCGTCTGGGACTGTCCGCGAACACCGGGGAGCTGTTTTTT
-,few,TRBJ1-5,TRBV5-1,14,CASSLEGGGEPQHF,TGCGCCAGCAGCTTGGAAGGCGGGGGAGAGCCCCAGCATTTT
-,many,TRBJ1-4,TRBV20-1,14,CSARDRRGDEKLFF,TGCAGTGCTAGAGATCGAAGGGGTGATGAAAAACTGTTTTTT
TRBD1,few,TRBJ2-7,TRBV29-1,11,CSVGDSYEQYF,TGCAGCGTTGGGGACAGCTACGAGCAGTACTTC
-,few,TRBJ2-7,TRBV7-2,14,CASSLGTGPYEQYF,TGTGCCAGCAGCCTTGGGACGGGGCCCTACGAGCAGTACTTC
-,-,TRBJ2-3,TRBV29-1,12,CSVDGGTDTQYF,TGCAGCGTTGACGGAGGCACAGATACGCAGTATTTT
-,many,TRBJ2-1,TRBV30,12,CAWSVRGNEQFF,TGTGCCTGGAGTGTACGGGGCAATGAGCAGTTCTTC
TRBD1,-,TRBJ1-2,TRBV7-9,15,CASSSGRTGGNGYTF,TGTGCCAGCAGCTCCGGTCGGACAGGGGGCAATGGCTACACCTTC
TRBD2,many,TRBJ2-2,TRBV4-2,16,CASSQGLAGGTGELFF,TGTGCCAGCAGCCAGGGGTTAGCGGGAGGAACCGGGGAGCTGTTTTTT
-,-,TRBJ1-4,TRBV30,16,CAWSQGQVPVGEKLFF,TGTGCCTGGAGTCAGGGGCAGGTCCCGGTGGGTGAAAAACTGTTTTTT
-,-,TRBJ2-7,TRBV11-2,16,CASSLLADFLAYEQYF,TGTGCCAGCAGCCTCCTCGCGGACTTTCTGGCCTACGAGCAGTACTTC
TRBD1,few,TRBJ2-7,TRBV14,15,CASSLKGTGYYEQYF,TGTGCCAGCAGCCTCAAGGGGACAGGATACTACGAGCAGTACTTC
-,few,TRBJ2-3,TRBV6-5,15,CASSYSLAPGDTQYF,TGTGCCAGCAGTTACTCTCTAGCGCCGGGGGATACGCAGTATTTT
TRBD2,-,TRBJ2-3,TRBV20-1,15,CSASWASGAGDTQYF,TGCAGTGCTAGCTGGGCTAGCGGGGCGGGGGATACGCAGTATTTT
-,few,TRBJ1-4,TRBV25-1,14,CASSPGTPGEKLFF,TGTGCCAGCAGCCCCGGGACCCCGGGTGAAAAACTGTTTTTT
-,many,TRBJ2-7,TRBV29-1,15,CSVVSRPGTTYEQYF,TGCAGCGTTGTCTCGCGCCCGGGGACAACCTACGAGCAGTACTTC
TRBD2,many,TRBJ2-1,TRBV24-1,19,CATSDFGGRDASGINEQFF,TGTGCCACCAGTGATTTCGGGGGGCGCGACGCTAGCGGGATTAATGAGCAGTTCTTC
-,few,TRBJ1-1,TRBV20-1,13,CSDDRSLDTEAFF,TGCAGTGATGACAGAAGCCTGGACACTGAAGCTTTCTTT
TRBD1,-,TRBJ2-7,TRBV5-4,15,CASSSRTGSYYEQYF,TGTGCCAGCAGCTCGCGGACAGGGTCTTACTACGAGCAGTACTTC
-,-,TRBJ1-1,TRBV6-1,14,CASSPRAWAPEAFF,TGTGCCAGCAGCCCCCGGGCCTGGGCTCCTGAAGCTTTCTTT
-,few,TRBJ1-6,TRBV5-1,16,CASSLAIGQRNSPLHF,TGCGCCAGCAGCTTGGCAATAGGACAGCGAAATTCACCCCTCCACTTT
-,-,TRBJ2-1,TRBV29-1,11,CSAQEGNEQFF,TGCAGCGCCCAAGAGGGGAATGAGCAGTTCTTC
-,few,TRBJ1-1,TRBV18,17,CASSPLSGQLRSTEAFF,TGTGCCAGCTCACCTCTGTCTGGTCAGCTTAGAAGCACTGAAGCTTTCTTT
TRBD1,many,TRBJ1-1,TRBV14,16,CASSQDRGTEGTEAFF,TGTGCCAGCAGCCAAGATCGGGGGACAGAGGGTACTGAAGCTTTCTTT
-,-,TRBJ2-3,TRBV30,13,CAWSSGSTDTQYF,TGTGCCTGGAGTAGCGGGAGCACAGATACGCAGTATTTT
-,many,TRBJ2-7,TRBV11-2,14,CASSLDGGSYEQYF,TGTGCCAGCAGCTTAGACGGCGGCTCCTACGAGCAGTACTTC
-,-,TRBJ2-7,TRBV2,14,CASRKWAQAYEQYF,TGTGCCAGTCGGAAGTGGGCTCAGGCCTACGAGCAGTACTTC
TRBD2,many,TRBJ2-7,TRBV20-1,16,CSARFGGGRTYYEQYF,TGCAGTGCTAGATTCGGTGGCGGGAGGACCTACTACGAGCAGTACTTC
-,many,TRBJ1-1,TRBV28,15,CASTVPLGQYTEAFF,TGTGCCAGCACCGTTCCCCTAGGACAGTACACTGAAGCTTTCTTT
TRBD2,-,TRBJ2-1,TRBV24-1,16,CATSATLAGVDDEQFF,TGTGCCACCAGTGCGACCCTAGCGGGAGTAGACGATGAGCAGTTCTTC
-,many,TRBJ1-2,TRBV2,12,CASSVLAGGYTF,TGTGCCAGCAGTGTGTTAGCAGGCGGCTACACCTTC
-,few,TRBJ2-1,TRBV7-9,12,CASSDDYNEQFF,TGTGCCAGCAGCGACGACTACAATGAGCAGTTCTTC
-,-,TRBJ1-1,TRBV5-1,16,CASSSLTGLMNTEAFF,TGCGCCAGCAGCTCCTTGACAGGACTAATGAACACTGAAGCTTTCTTT
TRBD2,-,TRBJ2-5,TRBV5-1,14,CASSTGTTQETQYF,TGCGCCAGCAGCACTGGGACTACACAAGAGACCCAGTACTTC
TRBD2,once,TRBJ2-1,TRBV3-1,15,CASSRRPGLAGVQFF,TGTGCCAGCAGCCGCCGGCCGGGACTAGCGGGGGTGCAGTTCTTC
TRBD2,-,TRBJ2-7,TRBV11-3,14,CASSPSVAGAEQYF,TGTGCCAGCAGCCCCAGTGTAGCGGGAGCCGAGCAGTACTTC
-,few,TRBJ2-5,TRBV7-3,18,CASSSPLRFCTLQETQYF,TGTGCCAGCAGCTCACCCCTCAGGTTTTGCACACTCCAAGAGACCCAGTACTTC
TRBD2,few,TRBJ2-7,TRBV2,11,CASRVAGAGDF,TGTGCCAGCAGGGTAGCGGGAGCCGGGGACTTC
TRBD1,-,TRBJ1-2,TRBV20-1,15,CSARDPAGTGDGYTF,TGCAGTGCTAGAGATCCCGCCGGGACAGGGGATGGCTACACCTTC
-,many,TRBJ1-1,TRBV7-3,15,CASSPRASTNTEAFF,TGTGCCAGCAGCCCTCGGGCATCAACGAACACTGAAGCTTTCTTT
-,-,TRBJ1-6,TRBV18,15,CASSLDSPVGPPLHF,TGTGCCAGCTCCCTCGACAGCCCGGTGGGGCCACCCCTCCACTTT
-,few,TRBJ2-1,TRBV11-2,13,CASSWGGSDEQFF,TGTGCCAGCAGCTGGGGGGGCAGTGATGAGCAGTTCTTC
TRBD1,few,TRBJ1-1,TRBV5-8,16,CASSLGQGRENTEAFF,TGTGCCAGCAGCCTGGGACAGGGGAGGGAAAACACTGAAGCTTTCTTT
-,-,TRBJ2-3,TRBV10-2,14,CASSADRITDTQYF,TGCGCCAGCAGTGCGGACAGAATCACAGATACGCAGTATTTT
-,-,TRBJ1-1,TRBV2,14,CASSGQVKYTEAFF,TGTGCCAGCAGTGGACAGGTAAAATACACTGAAGCTTTCTTT
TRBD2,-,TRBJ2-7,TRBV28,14,CASKEAGAPLEQYF,TGTGCCAGCAAAGAAGCGGGAGCCCCCCTCGAGCAGTACTTC
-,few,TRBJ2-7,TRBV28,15,CASSPPGTYSYEQYF,TGTGCCAGCAGTCCCCCCGGGACGTACTCCTACGAGCAGTACTTC
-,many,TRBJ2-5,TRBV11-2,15,CASSSYKQIQETQYF,TGTGCCAGCAGCTCATATAAACAGATTCAAGAGACCCAGTACTTC
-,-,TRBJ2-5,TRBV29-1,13,CSVEGRGQETQYF,TGCAGCGTTGAGGGTAGGGGCCAAGAGACCCAGTACTTC
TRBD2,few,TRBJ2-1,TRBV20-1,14,CSPLGLAGGGEQFF,TGCAGTCCTTTGGGACTAGCGGGAGGGGGAGAGCAGTTCTTC
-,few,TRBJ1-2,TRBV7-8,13,CASSLAGGGGYTF,TGTGCCAGCAGCTTAGCTGGGGGGGGCGGCTACACCTTC